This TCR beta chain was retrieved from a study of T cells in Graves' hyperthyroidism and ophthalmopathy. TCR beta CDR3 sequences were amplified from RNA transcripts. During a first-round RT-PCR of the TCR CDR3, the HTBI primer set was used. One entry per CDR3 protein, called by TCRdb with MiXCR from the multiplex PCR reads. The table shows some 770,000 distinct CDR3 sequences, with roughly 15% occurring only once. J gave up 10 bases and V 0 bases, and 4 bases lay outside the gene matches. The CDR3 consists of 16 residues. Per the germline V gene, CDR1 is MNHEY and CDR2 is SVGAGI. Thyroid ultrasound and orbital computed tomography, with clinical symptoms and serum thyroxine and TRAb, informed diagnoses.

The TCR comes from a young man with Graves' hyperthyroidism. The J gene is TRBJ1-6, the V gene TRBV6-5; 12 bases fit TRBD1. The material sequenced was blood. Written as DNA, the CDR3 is TGTGCCAGCAGTTACTCGGGGACAGGGGGCTCCTCACCCCTCCACTTT. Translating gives CASSYSGTGGSSPLHF.